The T cell receptor beta chain described here comes from a study of T cells in Graves' hyperthyroidism and ophthalmopathy (dated by TCRdb to between 2019 and 2020). At the level of the whole study: Peripheral blood samples were taken at the time of initial diagnosis, prior to any treatment. To identify TCR V-J signatures that set the groups apart, the researchers used a discovery cohort of approximately 98 patients, made up of some 41 with Graves' ophthalmopathy and some 58 with stable Graves' hyperthyroidism. Whether ophthalmopathy could be predicted prospectively was tested in an independent validation cohort made up of under 20 hyperthyroidism patients plus 17 patients who later progressed to ophthalmopathy. For training and testing, the 100 patients in the discovery cohort were randomly divided in a 7:3 ratio. In about six Graves' hyperthyroidism patients, the study also compared T-cell repertoires from thyroid tissue with T-cell repertoires from blood. Once sampling was done, hyperthyroidism patients were given methimazole at a starting dose of 30 mg daily, whereas ophthalmopathy patients were given high-dose intravenous methylprednisolone. The paper reports TCR Vbeta CDR3 sequencing of approximately 140 peripheral blood samples: fewer than 50 ophthalmopathy, about 75 hyperthyroidism and around 17 progressor patients. The study at large found these results: Most expanded thyroid clonotypes (frequency above 0.001) were also detected in blood, a finding suggesting that blood repertoires may reflect thyroid immune responses. Sample size was not statistically predetermined, and blinding of investigators to group allocation was not performed. Ophthalmopathy was separated from stable hyperthyroidism by a 13 V-J signature model, with approximately 86% sensitivity and about 81% specificity obtained in cross-validation and 80%/75% obtained in testing. In validation, progression to ophthalmopathy was predicted by the model with 70.59% sensitivity and 72% to 80% specificity, a median of 6.5 months before onset.

Ophthalmopathy patients had moderately to severely active disease, Clinical Activity Score of at least 3, NOSPECS grade of at least 4, and duration under 3 months. Any patient with an uncontrolled infection, another autoimmune disease, pregnancy or lactation was excluded. Diagnoses relied on clinical symptoms, serum thyroxine and TRAb, thyroid ultrasound and orbital computed tomography. PBMCs were separated from around 9.1 ml of fresh peripheral blood using Ficoll-Paque density gradient centrifugation. Trizol reagent was used to extract total RNA, and RNA quality was then checked on an Agilent 2100 Bioanalyzer. The germline V gene sets CDR1 to MNHNS and CDR2 to SASEGT. The CDR3 runs 14 amino acids, cysteine and phenylalanine included. The retained sequence is limited to the CDR3, 42 bases, with the frame set at the first base. V is reduced by 5 bases and J by 3 bases, leaving a spacing of 12 bases between them.

This clonotype was observed a few times. It lacks a known antigen. No base quality values were provided; no much bigger clone lies one nucleotide off. The TCR beta CDR3 regions were amplified from RNA transcripts. The first round of RT-PCR for the TCR CDR3 was performed with the HTBI primer set and the Qiagen OneStep RT-PCR kit. Libraries were constructed in a second round of multiplex PCR, after which size selection and purification were performed. Paired-end sequencing of the libraries was performed with 100 bp reads on an Illumina HiSeq2000. Under the source paper's analysis protocol: SOAPnuke was used to process the raw data, throwing out any read that contained adapters or uncalled bases, had a mean Phred below 15, or lacked an exact constant-primer or identifier match. High-quality paired reads were merged using COPE v1.2.5, and each unique nucleotide sequence was defined as a clonotype. MiTCR v1.1 was used to align the clonotypes against IMGT TRBV, TRBD and TRBJ reference segments. The analysis was restricted to V-J combinations with a frequency above 0.0001, which together covered approximately 99% of the repertoires. The TCS score was defined as F50 (clonal expansion) divided by E x V (chaos), with BLOSUM62-based TCRdist calculated between CDR3 peptides within each V-J. Welch's t-statistics and random forest reduced approximately 520 V-J features to 13, which were used in a naive Bayes classifier (R e1071). TCRdb trimmed public reads at Q25 via fastp, called clones via MiXCR and kept in-frame beta chains. Identical CDR3 proteins give one entry, which carries the most common genes and DNA. For this entry, the V and J calls and clone size follow TCRdb and not the study's own pipeline. Here the sample has approximately 400,000 distinct CDR3 sequences; around 18% occur a single time. The ten largest clones represent 35% to 50% of the sample.

The receptor was isolated from a man younger than 30 with Graves' ophthalmopathy. Sequenced sample: blood. The chain couples TRBV6-1 to TRBJ2-3, with a weak D call of TRBD2 (6 bases match). The DNA reads TGTGCCAGCAGTCCACGGGGGTTAACAGATACGCAGTATTTT. The resulting protein is CASSPRGLTDTQYF.